Below, 28 T cell receptor beta chains from the same sample are listed, as sequenced in a study of T-cell memory formation after mild COVID-19. From the 5' RACE reads, TCRdb called clonotypes with MiXCR, one entry per CDR3 protein. The table records tens of thousands of distinct CDR3 sequences, roughly 13% of them present only once. Sequenced sample: PBMCs or a T cell subset sorted from them (not recorded which). All receptors come from a man younger than 35 who had mild COVID-19 (a few samples of this study predate the infection). Cell type and time point are not known.

CDR3 protein: CASSPAWDTQYF. CDR3 DNA: TGTGCCAGCAGCCCCGCTTGGGATACGCAGTATTTT. The chain employs TRBV7-3 and TRBJ2-3; D call uncertain. With 5 bases removed from V and 6 bases from J, the gap between germline ends came to 9 bases. CDR1 is SGHTA, CDR2 FQGTGA, per germline. The CDR3 has 12 amino acids.

J is TRBJ1-2 and V is TRBV27, with TRBD1 matching over 12 bases. CDR1 MNHEY and CDR2 SMNVEV come from the germline V gene (reference sequence). With 4 bases clipped from V and 7 bases from J, the junction kept 7 bases outside the gene matches. This CDR3 contains 15 residues. The CDR3 here is CASSSGQGAVSGYTF. In DNA, the CDR3 is TGTGCCAGCAGTTCGGGACAGGGGGCGGTGAGTGGCTACACCTTC.

The chain combines TRBV11-2 with TRBJ2-7; D not resolved. CDR1 SGHAT and CDR2 FQNNGV come from the germline V gene. The CDR3 contains 12 residues. Trimming pared 7 bases from V and 4 bases from J, leaving 11 bases between. The DNA of the CDR3 is TGTGCCAGCACCCTAATGGGGTACGAGCAGTACTTC. Translating gives CASTLMGYEQYF.

This clonotype appeared a few times. The V call is TRBV7-6, the J call TRBJ2-2; no firm D call. The ends were cut back, 5 bases at V and 8 bases at J, with 9 bases in the middle. The CDR3 runs to 12 residues. The germline V gene has CDR1 SGHVS and CDR2 FNYEAQ. CDR3 DNA: TGTGCCAGCAGCACTACTGGGGGGGAGCTGTTTTTT. It specifies CASSTTGGELFF.

This clonotype was counted only a few times. The chain links TRBV6-5 to TRBJ2-7; no clear D gene. Looked up from germline, CDR1 is MNHEY and CDR2 is SVGAGI. V was pared by 2 bases and J by 6 bases, with 11 bases between. This CDR3 is 13 amino acids long. CDR3 DNA: TGTGCCAGCAGTTACAAGATGGCTAGCGAGCAGTACTTC. Its translation: CASSYKMASEQYF.

CDR3 sequence (DNA): TGTGCCAGCAGCGTCAAGCCCGGGACTAGCGGGTGGGAGACCCAGTACTTC. Translation gives CASSVKPGTSGWETQYF. The chain is built from TRBV9 and TRBJ2-5; 12 nucleotides line up with TRBD2. The CDR3 extends over 17 amino acids. J lost 5 bases, V lost 2 bases, and 10 bases had no gene match. Germline V gene data show CDR1 as SGDLS and CDR2 as YYNGEE.

The CDR3 loop reads CASSEGLAVQETQYF. CDR3 in DNA: TGTGCCAGCAGCGAGGGACTAGCGGTACAAGAGACCCAGTACTTC. The chain combines TRBV9 with TRBJ2-5; 11 bases are shared with TRBD2. The germline CDR1 and CDR2 sequences are SGDLS and YYNGEE. There are 15 residues in the CDR3. V lost 3 bases, J lost 2 bases, and 3 bases stayed unmatched.

This rearrangement joins TRBV7-3 to TRBJ2-3; perhaps D is TRBD1 or TRBD2 (5 bases each). V lost 5 bases and J lost 2, with 14 bases in between. The CDR3 runs to 15 residues. Germline CDR1 and CDR2: SGHTA and FQGTGA. For the CDR3, the DNA is TGTGCCAGCAGCCACTGGGGGAGACACACAGATACGCAGTATTTT. Its protein product is CASSHWGRHTDTQYF.

The chain employs TRBV7-3 and TRBJ2-5; TRBD2 aligns across 7 bases. The V gene end was trimmed by 1 base and the J gene end by 1 base; junction bases not matched to a gene: 3. This CDR3 comprises 15 residues. Germline V lookup: CDR1 SGHTA, CDR2 FQGTGA. The CDR3 reads CASSLRASGQETQYF. CDR3 DNA: TGTGCCAGCAGCTTAAGGGCTAGCGGCCAAGAGACCCAGTACTTC.

V and J are TRBV7-9 and TRBJ2-5; 7 bases line up with TRBD2. The V and J ends lost 5 bases and 1 base, in that order; junction bases with no gene match: 7. Germline V lookup: CDR1 SEHNR, CDR2 FQNEAQ (reference sequence). This CDR3 region has 15 residues. The CDR3 DNA sequence: TGTGCCAGCAGCCAGCGGGACGTCCTCCAAGAGACCCAGTACTTC. It codes for CASSQRDVLQETQYF.

CDR3: CASSLALLFKQYF. The CDR3 bases are TGTGCCAGCAGCTTAGCGCTCCTATTCAAGCAGTACTTC. This chain joins TRBV7-2 and TRBJ2-7; D remains ambiguous. CDR1 and CDR2 from the germline V gene are SGHTA and FQGNSA. The CDR3 has 13 residues. The V gene lost 0 bases and the J gene lost 8 bases, with 11 bases spanning the gap.

V usage is TRBV7-2 and J usage is TRBJ2-7, with TRBD2 matching over 13 bases. Germline V lookup: CDR1 SGHTA, CDR2 FQGNSA. V dropped 5 bases and J dropped 4; count of bases not matched to a gene: 2. This CDR3 is 14 amino acids long. The CDR3 here is CASSPGLAGYEQYF. CDR3 in DNA: TGTGCCAGCAGCCCGGGACTAGCGGGGTACGAGCAGTACTTC. The full variable domain, its missing parts supplied by reference TRBV7-2 and TRBJ2-7, is GAGVSQSPSNKVTEKGKDVELRCDPISGHTALYWYRQSLGQGLEFLIYFQGNSAPDKSGLPSDRFSAERTGGSVSTLTIQRTQQEDSAVYLCASSPGLAGYEQYFGPGTRLTVT.

The genes are TRBV7-9 and TRBJ2-7; 8 positions agree with TRBD1. The CDR3 is 14 amino acids. The germline V gene encodes CDR1 SEHNR and CDR2 FQNEAQ (reference sequence). V was pared by 4 bases and J by 4 bases, with 6 bases of the junction left unmatched. In DNA, the CDR3 is TGTGCCAGCAGCTCACAGGGGGGCTCGTACGAGCAGTACGTC. It translates to CASSSQGGSYEQYV.

This clonotype was recorded only once. V and J are TRBV7-9 and TRBJ1-2, with D maybe TRBD1 (6 bases). V lost 4 bases and J 4 bases, leaving 10 bases between the germline ends. CDR1 and CDR2 from the germline V gene are SEHNR and FQNEAQ (reference sequence). The CDR3 sequence is 13 residues long. Here the CDR3 reads CASSSQGSYGYTF. In DNA, the CDR3 is TGTGCCAGCAGCTCACAGGGTAGCTATGGCTACACCTTC.

V is TRBV20-1 and J is TRBJ2-5; 9 bases align to TRBD2. Germline-derived CDR1 and CDR2 are DFQATT and SNEGSKA (reference sequence). The CDR3 spans 14 residues. V lost 2 bases and J lost 6; bases outside the gene matches: 7. As DNA, the CDR3 is TGCAGTGCTAGAAGGGCTAGCGGGGTGAAGACCCAGTACTTC. Encoded protein: CSARRASGVKTQYF.

This clonotype was observed many times. The V and J genes are TRBV14 and TRBJ2-3; 9 bases fit TRBD1. Trimming took 5 bases from V and 6 from J; bases not matched to a gene: 12. Germline V gives CDR1 SGHDN, CDR2 FVKESK. The CDR3 length is 16 residues. CDR3 in DNA: TGTGCCAGCAGCACCGTCCAGGGACAGGGAGTCGATACGCAGTATTTT. It yields the protein CASSTVQGQGVDTQYF.

In its sample, this clonotype was seen a few times. The rearrangement joins TRBV7-9 to TRBJ2-1; 9 positions match TRBD2. Germline V gene sequence: CDR1 SEHNR, CDR2 FQNEAQ (reference sequence). The CDR3 spans 15 residues. The ends lost 5 bases at V and 8 bases at J; junction bases unmatched: 10. In DNA, the CDR3 is TGTGCCAGCAGCCCAGACAGAGCGGGGGGCTATGAGCAGTTCTTC. This gives the protein CASSPDRAGGYEQFF.

This clonotype appeared a few times. The chain is built from TRBV15 and TRBJ1-1; D possibly corresponds to TRBD1 (5 bases). The CDR3 has 18 amino acids. Germline-derived CDR1 and CDR2 are LNHNV and YYDKDF (reference sequence). V lost 0 bases to trimming and J lost 0 bases, with 17 bases between them. The CDR3 DNA reads as TGTGCCACCAGCAGAGATCTGACATTCGGGGCCCTGAACACTGAAGCTTTCTTT. Its translation: CATSRDLTFGALNTEAFF.

The J gene is TRBJ1-4, the V gene TRBV4-2; weak D call: TRBD1 (5 bases). CDR1 LGHNA and CDR2 YNFKEQ come from the germline V gene. With 1 base removed from V and 4 bases from J, the gap between germline ends came to 10 bases. This CDR3 has 15 residues. The CDR3 reads CASSQGGENNEKLFF. For the CDR3, the DNA is TGTGCCAGCAGCCAAGGGGGGGAGAATAATGAAAAACTGTTTTTT.

This clonotype appeared a few times. The chain links TRBV5-1 to TRBJ2-2; 8 bases align to TRBD1. The germline gives CDR1 SGHRS, CDR2 YFSETQ. V lost 0 bases, J lost 4 bases, and 5 bases stayed unmatched. This CDR3 comprises 16 residues. The CDR3 bases are TGCGCCAGCAGCTTGGTCGGGACAGGCTTCACCGGGGAGCTGTTTTTT. Its protein is CASSLVGTGFTGELFF.

This clonotype was detected many times. V is TRBV5-1 and J is TRBJ1-2; D is unclear. Looked up from germline, CDR1 is SGHRS and CDR2 is YFSETQ. The CDR3 is 12 amino acids. V lost 2 bases, J lost 7 bases, and 9 bases lay in between. For the CDR3, the DNA is TGCGCCAGCAGCTTTACGACTGGTGGCTACACCTTC. Translated, it gives CASSFTTGGYTF.

V is TRBV4-1 and J is TRBJ2-3; D is perhaps TRBD1 (5 bases). This CDR3 has 16 amino acids. The V gene lost 4 bases and the J gene lost 2 bases, with 16 bases spanning the gap. Germline CDR1 reads MGHRA; CDR2 reads YSYEKL. Here the CDR3 reads CASSLLLRGTTDTQYF. CDR3 nucleotide sequence: TGCGCCAGCAGCCTCCTACTTAGGGGAACCACAGATACGCAGTATTTT.

This clonotype occurred many times. V is TRBV5-1 and J is TRBJ2-3; 9 nucleotides agree with TRBD1. Germline V gene sequence: CDR1 SGHRS, CDR2 YFSETQ. The trim removed 4 bases at V and 5 bases at J, leaving 11 bases unmatched. The CDR3 is 16 residues long. The CDR3 nucleotides are TGCGCCAGCAGCACCGGGACAGGGCGTAGGCGAGATACGCAGTATTTT. The encoded protein is CASSTGTGRRRDTQYF.

The chain recombines TRBV7-9 with TRBJ2-5, with TRBD1 matching 9 bases. Germline V gene lookup returns CDR1 SEHNR and CDR2 FQNEAQ (reference sequence). The junction had 17 bases not matched to a gene; V was cut back by 7 bases and J by 2 bases. The CDR3 extends over 18 amino acids. The CDR3 DNA sequence: TGTGCCAGCACCCACCGGGACAGGGTATCAGGTGTGCAAGAGACCCAGTACTTC. Protein: CASTHRDRVSGVQETQYF.

The chain links TRBV10-3 to TRBJ2-3, with 9 bases that match TRBD1. Germline trimming cut 8 bases from V and 4 bases from J; bases unmatched to any gene: 10. CDR3 length: 15 amino acids. Germline V CDR1 and CDR2: ENHRY, SYGVKD. The CDR3 region is CAIAVGTGRADTQYF. In nucleotides, the CDR3 is TGTGCCATCGCCGTCGGGACAGGGAGAGCAGATACGCAGTATTTT.

This clonotype was detected a few times. V and J are TRBV3-1 and TRBJ2-3; 9 bases map to TRBD2. CDR1 is LGHDT and CDR2 is YNNKEL in the germline V gene (reference sequence). This CDR3 spans 16 amino acids. V trimming: 0 bases; J trimming: 1 base; junction bases outside the gene matches: 2. This CDR3 is CASSQDRTSGTDTQYF. DNA for the CDR3: TGTGCCAGCAGCCAAGATAGGACTAGCGGCACAGATACGCAGTATTTT.

This chain connects TRBV7-2 to TRBJ2-3; 16 bases agree with TRBD2. CDR3 length: 18 amino acids. With V trimmed by 3 bases and J by 4 bases, 7 bases remained unmatched. CDR1 and CDR2 from the germline V gene are SGHTA and FQGNSA. The CDR3 DNA reads as TGTGCCAGCAGCTTTCCGGGACTAGCGGGGGGGCTGGCAGATACGCAGTATTTT. It specifies CASSFPGLAGGLADTQYF. The entire variable domain, with the rest obtained from reference TRBV7-2 and TRBJ2-3, is as follows: GAGVSQSPSNKVTEKGKDVELRCDPISGHTALYWYRQSLGQGLEFLIYFQGNSAPDKSGLPSDRFSAERTGGSVSTLTIQRTQQEDSAVYLCASSFPGLAGGLADTQYFGPGTRLTVL.

This chain joins TRBV12-3 or TRBV12-4 and TRBJ1-5; weak D call: TRBD1 (5 bases). The ends were cut back, 4 bases at V and 5 bases at J, with 12 bases in the middle. This CDR3 is built from 14 residues. The CDR3 loop is CASSSGGEDQPQHF. CDR3 DNA: TGTGCCAGCAGTTCGGGGGGAGAGGATCAGCCCCAGCATTTT.